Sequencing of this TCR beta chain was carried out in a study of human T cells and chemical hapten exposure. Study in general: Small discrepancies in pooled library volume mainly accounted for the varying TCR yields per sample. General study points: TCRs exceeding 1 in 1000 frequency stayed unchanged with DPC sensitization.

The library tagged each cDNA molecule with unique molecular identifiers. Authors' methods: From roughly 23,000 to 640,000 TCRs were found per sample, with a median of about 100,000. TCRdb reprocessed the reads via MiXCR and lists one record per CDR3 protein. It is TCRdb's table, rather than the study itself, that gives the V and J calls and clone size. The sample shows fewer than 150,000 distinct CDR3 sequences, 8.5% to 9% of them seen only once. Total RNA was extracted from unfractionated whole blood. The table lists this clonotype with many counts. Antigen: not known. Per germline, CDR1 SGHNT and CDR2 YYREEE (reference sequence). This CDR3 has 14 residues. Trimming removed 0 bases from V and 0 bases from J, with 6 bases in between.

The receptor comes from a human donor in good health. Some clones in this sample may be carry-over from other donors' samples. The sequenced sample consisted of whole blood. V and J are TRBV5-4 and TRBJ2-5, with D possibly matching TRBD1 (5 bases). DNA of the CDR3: TGTGCCAGCAGCTTGGAGGGGTACCAAGAGACCCAGTACTTC. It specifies CASSLEGYQETQYF.